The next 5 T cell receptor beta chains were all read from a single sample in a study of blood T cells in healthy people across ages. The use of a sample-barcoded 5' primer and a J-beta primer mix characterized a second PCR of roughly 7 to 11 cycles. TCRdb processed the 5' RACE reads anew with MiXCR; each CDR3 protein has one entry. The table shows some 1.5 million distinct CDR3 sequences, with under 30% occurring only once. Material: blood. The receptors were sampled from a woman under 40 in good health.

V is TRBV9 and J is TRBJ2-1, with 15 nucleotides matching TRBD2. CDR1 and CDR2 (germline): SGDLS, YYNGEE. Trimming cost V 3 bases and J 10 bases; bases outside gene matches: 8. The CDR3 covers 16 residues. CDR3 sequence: CASSGHGTSGGWEQFF. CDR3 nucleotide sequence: TGTGCCAGCAGCGGACACGGGACTAGCGGGGGGTGGGAGCAGTTCTTC. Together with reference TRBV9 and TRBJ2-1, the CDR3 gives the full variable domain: DSGVTQTPKHLITATGQRVTLRCSPRSGDLSVYWYQQSLDQGLQFLIQYYNGEERAKGNILERFSAQQFPDLHSELNLSSLELGDSALYFCASSGHGTSGGWEQFFGPGTRLTVL.

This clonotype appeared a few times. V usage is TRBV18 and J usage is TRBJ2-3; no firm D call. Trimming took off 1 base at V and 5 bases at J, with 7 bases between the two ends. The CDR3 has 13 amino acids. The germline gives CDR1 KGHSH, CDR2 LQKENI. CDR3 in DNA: TGTGCCAGCTCACCACGAGCGATAGATACGCAGTATTTT. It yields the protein CASSPRAIDTQYF.

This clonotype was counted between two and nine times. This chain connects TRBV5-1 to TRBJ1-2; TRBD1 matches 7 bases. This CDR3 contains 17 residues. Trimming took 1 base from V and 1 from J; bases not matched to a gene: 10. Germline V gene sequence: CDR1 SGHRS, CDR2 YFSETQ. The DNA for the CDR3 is TGCGCCAGCAGCTTGACCCCCCCGACAGGGAGTAACTATGGCTACACCTTC. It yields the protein CASSLTPPTGSNYGYTF.

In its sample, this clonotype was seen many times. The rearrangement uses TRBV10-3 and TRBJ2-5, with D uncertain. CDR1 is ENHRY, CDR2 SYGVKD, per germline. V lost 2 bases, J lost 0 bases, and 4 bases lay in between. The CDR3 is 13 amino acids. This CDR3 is CAISETDQETQYF. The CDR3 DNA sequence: TGTGCCATCAGTGAGACAGACCAAGAGACCCAGTACTTC.

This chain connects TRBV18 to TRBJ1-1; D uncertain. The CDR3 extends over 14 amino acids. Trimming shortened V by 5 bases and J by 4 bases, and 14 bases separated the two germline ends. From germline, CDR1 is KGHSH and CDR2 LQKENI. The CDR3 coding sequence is TGTGCCAGCTCAACGGGAGTTTCGGGCACTGAAGCTTTCTTT. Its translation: CASSTGVSGTEAFF.